Shown below are 11 T cell receptor beta chains from a single sample sequenced in a study of blood T cell repertoires in COVID-19. Clones were sequenced by immunoSEQ multiplex PCR, and TCRdb holds only the in-frame ones, with some missing. The data contain over 45,000 clones, approximately 84% of them singletons. The sequenced material came from peripheral blood. These receptors all come from a man aged 50 or older with active COVID-19.

The genes are TRBV6-2 or TRBV6-3 and TRBJ2-7; 9 nucleotides match TRBD1. The trim removed 4 bases at V and 2 bases at J, leaving 6 bases unmatched. Germline values: CDR1 MNHEY, CDR2 SVGEGT. The CDR3 covers 15 residues. CDR3 nucleotides: TGTGCCAGCAGTTTGCAGGGGACAGGGCCCTACGAGCAGTACTTC. This encodes CASSLQGTGPYEQYF.

The chain combines TRBV20-1 with TRBJ2-5; weak D call: TRBD1 (6 bases). V was trimmed by 3 bases and J by 5 bases, leaving 13 bases between them. Germline CDR1 is DFQATT and CDR2 is SNEGSKA (reference sequence). This CDR3 region has 13 residues. The CDR3 reads CSASRSRGETQYF. CDR3 bases: TGCAGTGCTAGTAGGTCTAGGGGGGAGACCCAGTACTTC.

The rearrangement joins TRBV9 to TRBJ1-1; the D gene is possibly TRBD1 (5 bases). The CDR3 runs to 15 residues. The V gene's germline CDR1 is SGDLS and CDR2 YYNGEE. The ends were cut back, 2 bases at V and 4 bases at J, with 15 bases in the middle. CDR3 DNA: TGTGCCAGCAGCGTGGAGGACTGGGGGGGCACTGAAGCTTTCTTT. The encoded protein is CASSVEDWGGTEAFF.

This chain joins TRBV21-1 and TRBJ1-3; the D call TRBD1 from the table was never checked on the DNA. TRBV21-1 constitutes a pseudogene. This CDR3 spans 15 amino acids. Written as DNA, the CDR3 is TGTGCCAGCAGCAAAGCGACAGGGGGGGGAAACACCATATATTTT. Translated, it gives CASSKATGGGNTIYF.

This clone was found once. The rearrangement joins TRBV4-3 to TRBJ1-4; 7 bases match TRBD1. The V segment lost 3 bases and the J segment 6 bases; nucleotides outside the gene matches: 13. CDR3 length: 17 amino acids. Germline assignment: CDR1 LGHNA and CDR2 YSLEER. DNA for the CDR3: TGCGCCAGCAGCCAGACCGAACTCAGGGGGTTTGATGAAAAACTGTTTTTT. Translated: CASSQTELRGFDEKLFF.

CDR3 sequence: CASSRQVNYGYTF. CDR3 DNA: TGTGCCAGCAGCCGGCAGGTGAACTATGGCTACACCTTC. J is TRBJ1-2 and V is TRBV12-3 or TRBV12-4; D is undetermined. CDR3 length: 13 amino acids. The V gene lost 6 bases and the J gene lost 2 bases, with 10 bases spanning the gap.

The chain links TRBV5-1 to TRBJ1-4; the D gene is possibly TRBD1 (5 bases). This CDR3 comprises 17 residues. Trimming removed 5 bases from V and 4 bases from J, with 21 bases in between. The germline V gene encodes CDR1 SGHRS and CDR2 YFSETQ. In DNA, the CDR3 is TGCGCCAGCAGAGTTGGGGCGTTTAGACAGAATAATGAAAAACTGTTTTTT. Translation gives CASRVGAFRQNNEKLFF. The variable domain in full, completed from reference TRBV5-1 and TRBJ1-4, reads KAGVTQTPRYLIKTRGQQVTLSCSPISGHRSVSWYQQTPGQGLQFLFEYFSETQRNKGNFPGRFSGRQFSNSRSEMNVSTLELGDSALYLCASRVGAFRQNNEKLFFGSGTQLSVL.

V and J are TRBV15 and TRBJ2-3; a weak D match, TRBD2 (5 bases). V lost 0 bases and J lost 1, with 8 bases in between. In germline, CDR1 is LNHNV, CDR2 YYDKDF (reference sequence). CDR3 size: 15 residues. The CDR3 spells CATSRDDYRTDTQYF. In DNA, the CDR3 is TGTGCCACCAGCAGAGATGACTACCGCACAGATACGCAGTATTTT.

The V gene is TRBV5-6, the J gene TRBJ2-4, with TRBD1 identical over 10 bases. Germline V gives CDR1 SGHDT, CDR2 YYEEEE. The CDR3 is made up of 14 amino acids. After removal of 0 bases from V and 6 bases from J, the junction contained 0 bases not matched to a gene. The CDR3 DNA reads as TGTGCCAGCAGCTTGGGGACAGGGGGAAACATTCAGTACTTC. Its translation is CASSLGTGGNIQYF.

This clone was detected once. The chain employs TRBV18 and TRBJ2-7; 7 bases are shared with TRBD1. Germline V gene data show CDR1 as KGHSH and CDR2 as LQKENI. This CDR3 has 14 amino acids. J gave up 3 bases and V 4 bases, and 6 bases lay outside the gene matches. The CDR3 nucleotides read TGTGCCAGCTCACTCCGGGACAGTAACTACGAGCAGTACTTC. Its protein product is CASSLRDSNYEQYF.

The gene calls are TRBV9 and TRBJ1-3, with 8 bases fitting TRBD1. Losses at the gene ends were 4 bases for V and 3 bases for J; bases not matched to a gene: 3. The CDR3 loop spans 14 amino acids. Germline V gene sequence: CDR1 SGDLS, CDR2 YYNGEE. This CDR3 is CASSKTGVGNTIYF. CDR3 DNA: TGTGCCAGCAGCAAGACAGGGGTTGGAAACACCATATATTTT.